The entry below gives a single TCR beta chain sequence along with its context. Antigen specificity is unknown. The sample comes from a study of long-term antiretroviral therapy in people with HIV. Study-wide results and limits: Repertoires in HIV (unlike those of controls) had narrower CDR3 length ranges.

The length of the CDR3 is 15 residues. With 2 bases clipped from V and 3 bases from J, the junction kept 7 bases outside the gene matches. CDR1 and CDR2 from the germline V gene are SQVTM and ANQGSEA. Samples were assayed with immunoSEQ v3.0 at survey level. A per-sample goal of roughly 35,000-55,000 T-cell genomes was targeted by sequencing. The table came from immunoSEQ multiplex PCR; TCRdb's copy has only in-frame clones and leaves some out. The sample holds around 40,000 clones, 90% to 95% seen once. The genes are TRBV29-1 and TRBJ1-2; 9 nucleotides agree with TRBD1. This receptor was obtained from a woman in her forties or fifties with HIV. Sequencing used unsorted PBMCs, obtained 4.1 years after starting antiretroviral therapy. CDR3 protein: CSVESRGQGYYGYTF. The CDR3, as DNA: TGCAGCGTTGAATCACGGGGACAGGGATACTATGGCTACACCTTC. Full variable domain (outside the CDR3, taken from reference TRBV29-1 and TRBJ1-2): SAVISQKPSRDICQRGTSLTIQCQVDSQVTMMFWYRQQPGQSLTLIATANQGSEATYESGFVIDKFPISRPNLTFSTLTVSNMSPEDSSIYLCSVESRGQGYYGYTFGSGTRLTVV.